The T cell receptor (beta chain) described here comes from a study of blood T cells in healthy people across ages. Together with a sample-barcoded 5' primer, a J-beta primer mix was included in a second PCR lasting about 6 to 11 cycles. TCRdb used MiXCR to reprocess the 5' RACE reads, holding one entry per CDR3 protein. The data hold about 760,000 distinct CDR3 sequences, with about 25% observed a single time. The V and J ends lost 1 base and 3 bases, in that order; junction bases with no gene match: 8. CDR3 length: 16 residues. Germline-derived CDR1 and CDR2 are LGHNA and YSLEER. The data also belong to a second study, concerning T cells of mothers and their children.

The source of this sequence is a boy aged 10-17 years in good health. The V gene is TRBV4-3, the J gene TRBJ2-5; 7 bases agree with TRBD1. Source material: blood. Written as DNA, the CDR3 is TGCGCCAGCAGCCAAGGAGTAACGACAGGGAAAGAGACCCAGTACTTC. This encodes CASSQGVTTGKETQYF.